One and the same sample provided the 32 T cell receptor beta chains below, sequenced in a study of control samples from healthy donors and cancer patients (dated by TCRdb to the early 2020s). Receptors were amplified or captured by the immunoSEQ multiplex PCR assay. The immuneACCESS repertoire file appears here via TCRdb, limited to in-frame rearrangements. These files lack a portion of the clones; in checked studies, under half of the deficit traces to unresolved V genes, and the cause of the others is not known. The sample yields approximately 150,000 clones; more than 85% were counted once. 0.65% to 0.85% of the sample is taken by the ten largest. The sample was blood. Receptors originate from a woman in her twenties or thirties in good health.

The chain joins TRBV27 to TRBJ2-3; 7 bases fit TRBD2. The CDR3 covers 13 residues. Germline V gene lookup returns CDR1 MNHEY and CDR2 SMNVEV (reference sequence). The V and J ends lost 3 bases and 5 bases, in that order; junction bases with no gene match: 2. The CDR3 spells CASSLAGVDTQYF. In DNA form, the CDR3 reads TGTGCCAGCAGTTTGGCGGGGGTAGATACGCAGTATTTT.

The V call is TRBV7-9, the J call TRBJ1-3; 9 nucleotides line up with TRBD1. The CDR3 runs 15 residues. Germline V gene data show CDR1 as SEHNR and CDR2 as FQNEAQ (reference sequence). The V gene end was trimmed by 3 bases and the J gene end by 4 bases; junction bases not matched to a gene: 4. CDR3: CASSFNRGQGNTIYF. CDR3 DNA sequence: TGTGCCAGCAGCTTCAACAGGGGGCAAGGAAACACCATATATTTT.

This chain connects TRBV5-6 to TRBJ1-6; weak D call: TRBD1 (5 bases). Per germline, CDR1 SGHDT and CDR2 YYEEEE. Trimming took 2 bases from V and 0 from J, leaving 9 bases between them. The CDR3 is 16 residues long. DNA for the CDR3: TGTGCCAGCAGCTTTGCAGGGAGCTCCTATAATTCACCCCTCCACTTT. It codes for CASSFAGSSYNSPLHF.

The chain joins TRBV29-1 to TRBJ2-1; no clear D gene. Germline V gene sequence: CDR1 SQVTM, CDR2 ANQGSEA. This CDR3 is 12 amino acids long. Trimming removed 0 bases from V and 6 bases from J, with 6 bases in between. Here the CDR3 DNA reads TGCAGCGTTGAAGATGTGGGCAATGAGCAGTTCTTC. Translating it yields CSVEDVGNEQFF.

The chain recombines TRBV12-5 with TRBJ1-6; D possibly corresponds to TRBD1 (6 bases). Trimming left V 3 bases short and J 3 bases short, with 12 bases between. The CDR3 is 16 amino acids. Germline V lookup: CDR1 LGHNT, CDR2 FRNRAP. CDR3: CASGFEGGNYNSPLHF. CDR3 nucleotide sequence: TGTGCTAGTGGTTTTGAAGGGGGGAACTATAATTCACCCCTCCACTTT.

The V gene is TRBV20-1, the J gene TRBJ2-7; 7 positions match TRBD2. The germline CDR1 and CDR2 sequences are DFQATT and SNEGSKA (reference sequence). J was trimmed by 5 bases and V by 3 bases; bases with no gene match: 13. The CDR3 is made up of 15 amino acids. CDR3 in amino acids: CSASEDGGTRNEQYF. CDR3 nucleotides: TGCAGTGCTAGTGAGGACGGGGGGACTCGGAACGAGCAGTACTTC.

V usage is TRBV19 and J usage is TRBJ2-1; 8 nucleotides align to TRBD2. Germline CDR1 LNHDA, CDR2 SQIVND (reference sequence). The CDR3 spans 17 residues. Losses at the gene ends were 3 bases for V and 2 bases for J; bases not matched to a gene: 9. As DNA, the CDR3 is TGTGCCAGTAGTATGGTGGCGGGGGGTACTACCTACAATGAGCAGTTCTTC. Amino acid sequence: CASSMVAGGTTYNEQFF.

This sequence joins TRBV10-3 and TRBJ1-3; possible D gene TRBD1, 6 bases. The CDR3 extends over 17 amino acids. The V end was cut by 9 bases, the J end by 0 bases, with 21 bases between. CDR1 and CDR2 (germline): ENHRY, SYGVKD. CDR3 residues: CAMGGDMTYNSGNTIYF. The DNA of the CDR3 is TGTGCCATGGGGGGGGACATGACTTACAACTCTGGAAACACCATATATTTT.

This clone appeared once. V gene TRBV7-6 combines with J gene TRBJ2-5; 7 bases are a match to TRBD2. The germline V gene has CDR1 SGHVS and CDR2 FNYEAQ. The CDR3 contains 16 residues. Trimming cost V 3 bases and J 3 bases; bases outside gene matches: 10. CDR3 amino acids: CASSFLLAGEEETQYF. The DNA for the CDR3 is TGTGCCAGCAGCTTTCTGCTTGCGGGAGAGGAAGAGACCCAGTACTTC.

This rearrangement joins TRBV7-9 to TRBJ1-1, with TRBD1 as a possible D gene (6 bases). CDR1 SEHNR and CDR2 FQNEAQ come from the germline V gene (reference sequence). V dropped 2 bases and J dropped 3 bases, with 10 bases sitting between them. The CDR3 spans 14 residues. The CDR3 loop reads CASSLQTGYTEAFF. The CDR3 region has the DNA TGTGCCAGCAGCTTACAGACAGGCTACACTGAAGCTTTCTTT.

The chain links TRBV6-5 to TRBJ2-7, with D possibly TRBD2 on 5 matching bases. Per germline, CDR1 MNHEY and CDR2 SVGAGI. The CDR3 has 13 residues. V shed 3 bases and J shed 3 bases, with 9 bases lying between them. The CDR3 region has the DNA TGTGCCAGCAGTTATGTGAGGGACTACGAGCAGTACTTC. Its translation is CASSYVRDYEQYF.

The rearrangement uses TRBV30 and TRBJ2-1; D unclear. Trimming cost V 1 base and J 1 base, with 11 bases left between them. Germline CDR1 is GTSNPN and CDR2 is SVGIG (reference sequence). The CDR3 covers 15 residues. The CDR3 spells CAWSDPTYSYNEQFF. CDR3 DNA sequence: TGTGCCTGGAGTGACCCTACCTATTCCTACAATGAGCAGTTCTTC.

V and J are TRBV6-5 and TRBJ1-5; D is unclear. Germline V gives CDR1 MNHEY, CDR2 SVGAGI. The ends were cut back, 7 bases at V and 5 bases at J, with 9 bases in the middle. There are 12 residues in the CDR3. The CDR3 here is CASTQPDQPQHF. CDR3 nucleotides: TGTGCCAGCACCCAGCCCGATCAGCCCCAGCATTTT.

This chain connects TRBV2 to TRBJ1-2; D gene unclear. Trimming left V 0 bases short and J 4 bases short, with 9 bases between. Germline loops: CDR1 SNHLY, CDR2 FYNNEI. The CDR3 contains 14 residues. CDR3 sequence reads: CASSEAWSGYGYTF. CDR3 sequence (DNA): TGTGCCAGCAGTGAAGCGTGGTCCGGCTATGGCTACACCTTC.

The rearrangement joins TRBV27 to TRBJ2-7; perhaps TRBD2 as D (6 bases). V lost 3 bases and J lost 3, with 15 bases in between. Germline V CDR1 and CDR2: MNHEY, SMNVEV (reference sequence). There are 15 residues in the CDR3. In nucleotides, the CDR3 is TGTGCCAGCAGTTTGGGTGGCGGGGCCGGCTACGAGCAGTACTTC. This sequence encodes CASSLGGGAGYEQYF.

The rearrangement joins TRBV9 to TRBJ2-5, with 9 bases fitting TRBD2. V lost 4 bases and J lost 0; bases outside the gene matches: 4. This CDR3 is 15 amino acids long. Germline lookup yields CDR1 SGDLS and CDR2 YYNGEE. This CDR3 is CASSSSGGYQETQYF. In nucleotides, the CDR3 is TGTGCCAGCAGCTCCAGCGGGGGGTACCAAGAGACCCAGTACTTC.

V is TRBV24-1 and J is TRBJ2-5; 14 bases match TRBD2. The V and J ends lost 5 bases and 2 bases, in that order; junction bases with no gene match: 6. The CDR3 extends over 17 amino acids. Germline loops: CDR1 KGHDR, CDR2 SFDVKD. The CDR3, as DNA: TGTGCCACCAGTGTTGGGGGACTAGCGGGAGAACAAGAGACCCAGTACTTC. Its protein product is CATSVGGLAGEQETQYF.

Concerning this clone itself: This specimen includes other DNA sequences encoding the same CDR3. The chain is built from TRBV28 and TRBJ2-7; the match to TRBD2 covers 12 bases. CDR1 is MDHEN and CDR2 is SYDVKM in the germline V gene. J gave up 0 bases and V 2 bases, and 5 bases lay outside the gene matches. This CDR3 is built from 17 residues. This chain's CDR3 is CASSLGLAGGGSYEQYF. The CDR3 nucleotides read TGTGCCAGCAGTTTAGGTCTAGCGGGGGGGGGCTCCTACGAGCAGTACTTC.

The gene calls are TRBV19 and TRBJ2-7; either TRBD1 or TRBD2 may fit D (5 bases each). The CDR3 consists of 13 residues. V lost 6 bases and J lost 1, with 10 bases in between. CDR1 is LNHDA and CDR2 is SQIVND in the germline V gene (reference sequence). The CDR3: CASSPGRSYEQYF. The CDR3 DNA reads as TGTGCCAGTAGCCCGGGACGGTCCTACGAGCAGTACTTC.

The CDR3 is CASSSWGVGEQYF. As DNA, the CDR3 is TGTGCCAGCAGTTCCTGGGGAGTGGGCGAGCAGTACTTC. The rearrangement joins TRBV12-3 or TRBV12-4 to TRBJ2-7, with D possibly TRBD2 on 5 matching bases. Trimming stripped 4 bases from V and 6 bases from J, with 13 bases between. The CDR3 extends over 13 amino acids.

This rearrangement joins TRBV11-2 to TRBJ2-5, with a possible D match to TRBD1 (5 bases). This CDR3 spans 14 amino acids. The germline gives CDR1 SGHAT, CDR2 FQNNGV. The V and J ends lost 3 bases and 3 bases respectively, with 11 bases between them. CDR3 DNA: TGTGCCAGCAGCTTGGACACGCTAAAAGAGACCCAGTACTTC. The encoded protein is CASSLDTLKETQYF.

This clone appeared once. This chain joins TRBV19 and TRBJ2-3; TRBD2 might be the D (6 bases). Trimming cost V 6 bases and J 6 bases, with 13 bases left between them. Germline CDR1 is LNHDA and CDR2 is SQIVND (reference sequence). The CDR3 has 13 amino acids. The DNA of the CDR3 is TGTGCCAGTAGCCTTTCACTAGCTGATACGCAGTATTTT. The encoded protein is CASSLSLADTQYF. Based on the CDR3 plus reference TRBV19 and TRBJ2-3, the full variable domain is DGGITQSPKYLFRKEGQNVTLSCEQNLNHDAMYWYRQDPGQGLRLIYYSQIVNDFQKGDIAEGYSVSREKKESFPLTVTSAQKNPTAFYLCASSLSLADTQYFGPGTRLTVL.

The J gene is TRBJ2-3, the V gene TRBV29-1; D is perhaps TRBD1 (7 bases). V was clipped by 6 bases and J by 5 bases, with 21 bases between them. This CDR3 has 15 residues. The germline gives CDR1 SQVTM, CDR2 ANQGSEA. CDR3 sequence (DNA): TGCAGCGTAGCGCGACAGGGAGGCCCCCTAGATACGCAGTATTTT. Translating gives CSVARQGGPLDTQYF.

The genes are TRBV6-6 and TRBJ1-1; D might be TRBD1 (5 bases). The CDR3 contains 14 residues. Trimming took off 3 bases at V and 7 bases at J, with 15 bases between the two ends. Germline V gene lookup returns CDR1 MNHNY and CDR2 SVGAGI (reference sequence). CDR3 loop: CASSYIGEPHEAFF. The CDR3 nucleotides read TGTGCCAGCAGTTATATAGGGGAACCTCATGAAGCTTTCTTT.

The rearrangement joins TRBV21-1 to TRBJ2-7. TRBV21-1 is a listed pseudogene. The CDR3 sequence is 12 residues long. CDR3 amino acids: CASSRDGYEQYF. The CDR3 DNA reads TGTGCCAGCAGCAGGGACGGCTACGAGCAGTACTTC.

The chain employs TRBV19 and TRBJ2-3; D unresolved. Between the trimmed V and J ends, which lost 9 bases and 2 bases, there was a span of 18 bases. CDR1 is LNHDA, CDR2 SQIVND, per germline (reference sequence). The CDR3 loop spans 15 amino acids. In DNA, the CDR3 is TGTGCCAGCACTCCCTCGGGCTATTACACAGATACGCAGTATTTT. Translating gives CASTPSGYYTDTQYF.

The chain couples TRBV7-3 to TRBJ2-2; D call uncertain. Germline assignment: CDR1 SGHTA and CDR2 FQGTGA. Trimming left V 2 bases short and J 4 bases short, with 5 bases between. The CDR3 is 13 amino acids. The CDR3: CASSLAFTGELFF. As DNA, the CDR3 is TGTGCCAGCAGCTTAGCCTTCACCGGGGAGCTGTTTTTT.

V gene TRBV27 combines with J gene TRBJ2-7; no firm D call. V was cut by 0 bases and J by 6 bases, with 6 bases left in between. The germline V gene has CDR1 MNHEY and CDR2 SMNVEV (reference sequence). The CDR3 runs to 12 residues. The CDR3 region has the DNA TGTGCCAGCAGTTTATCCGGTACCGAGCAGTACTTC. This translates into CASSLSGTEQYF.

This clone occurred a few times. This chain links TRBV5-6 with TRBJ2-2, with 15 positions matching TRBD2. Trimming at V came to 3 bases and at J to 5 bases, leaving 5 bases not matched to a gene. This CDR3 contains 17 residues. Per germline, CDR1 SGHDT and CDR2 YYEEEE. The CDR3 DNA reads TGTGCCAGCAGCTCTCCGGGACTAGCGGGAGGAACCGGGGAGCTGTTTTTT. Its translation: CASSSPGLAGGTGELFF.

The rearrangement uses TRBV28 and TRBJ1-1; D ambiguous. CDR1 MDHEN and CDR2 SYDVKM come from the germline V gene. The CDR3 sequence is 13 residues long. Trimming cost V 6 bases and J 1 base, with 9 bases left between them. The CDR3 DNA is TGTGCCAGCAGCCGCGGTTGGAACACTGAAGCTTTCTTT. It encodes CASSRGWNTEAFF.

The chain has TRBV4-1 and TRBJ2-1; D gene unclear. The CDR3 contains 14 residues. Trimming removed 1 base from V and 2 bases from J, with 6 bases in between. The germline CDR1 and CDR2 sequences are MGHRA and YSYEKL. CDR3 residues: CASSQGVAYNEQFF. For the CDR3, the DNA is TGCGCCAGCAGCCAAGGGGTGGCCTACAATGAGCAGTTCTTC.

J is TRBJ2-3 and V is TRBV28; D might be TRBD2 (6 bases). From germline, CDR1 is MDHEN and CDR2 SYDVKM. This CDR3 spans 15 amino acids. V lost 6 bases and J 2 bases, leaving 15 bases between the germline ends. The CDR3 protein is CASSRDLASTDTQYF. CDR3 nucleotide sequence: TGTGCCAGCAGCCGGGACCTAGCGTCCACAGATACGCAGTATTTT.